Listed below are T cell receptor beta chains from one sample, sequenced in a study of cytomegalovirus exposure and HLA in healthy donors. Libraries were prepared by immunoSEQ multiplex PCR; TCRdb keeps only in-frame clonotypes and omits some of them. This sample's clone table lists 150,000 to 200,000 clones. Sequences were obtained from PBMCs. These receptors were obtained from a young man in good health and CMV-seronegative. Each CDR3 is given with its conserved first and last residue. D genes are given only for firm matches.

J	V	D	DNA	CDR3
TRBJ2-2	TRBV10-1	TRBD2	TGCGCCAGCAGGGCTAGCGGGCCCACCGGGGAGCTGTTTTTT	CASRASGPTGELFF
TRBJ1-2	TRBV12-5	-	TGTGCTAGTGGTTTGGTATCGCGGGTAGAATATGGCTACACCTTC	CASGLVSRVEYGYTF
TRBJ2-5	TRBV29-1	-	TGCAGCGTTGGGACAGAAGAAGAGACCCAGTACTTC	CSVGTEEETQYF
TRBJ1-3	TRBV5-8	-	TGTGCCAGCAGCTTTGGAGTTGGAAACACCATATATTTT	CASSFGVGNTIYF
TRBJ2-1	TRBV19	TRBD2	TGTGCCAGTAGTAGGGAGGGGTCCTACAATGAGCAGTTCTTC	CASSREGSYNEQFF
TRBJ1-5	TRBV18	-	TGTGCCAGCTCACCCTTGGCGGGGAGCAATCAGCCCCAGCATTTT	CASSPLAGSNQPQHF
TRBJ1-2	TRBV21-1	-	TGTGCCAGCAGCCCACGGAGATCAGGGTATGGCTACACCTTC	CASSPRRSGYGYTF
TRBJ1-4	TRBV18	TRBD1	TGTGCCAGCTCACGCAACAGGGGAAACTCTAATGAAAAACTGTTTTTT	CASSRNRGNSNEKLFF
TRBJ1-2	TRBV27	TRBD1	TGTGCCAGCACAATGACAGGGGGCGGTTATGGCTACACCTTC	CASTMTGGGYGYTF
TRBJ2-1	TRBV10-3	-	TGTGCCATCAGAGACAGGGGAGGGGATGAGCAGTTCTTC	CAIRDRGGDEQFF
TRBJ2-4	TRBV7-9	-	TGTGCCAGCAGCGCCCCAGGGGTAGACATTCAGTACTTC	CASSAPGVDIQYF
TRBJ2-7	TRBV29-1	-	TGCAGCGTTGGTCCCAGCGGCCCCTACGAGCAGTACTTC	CSVGPSGPYEQYF
TRBJ2-1	TRBV6-4	-	TGTGCCAGCAGTGATGAGGGGGTTAGCTCCTACAATGAGCAGTTCTTC	CASSDEGVSSYNEQFF
TRBJ2-5	TRBV4-3	TRBD1	TGCGCCAGCAGCCAGGGGGCAGGGGGCGATATAGGGGAGACCCAGTACTTC	CASSQGAGGDIGETQYF
TRBJ1-1	TRBV13	-	TGTGCCAGCAGCTTAGTACAGGGCGACACTGAAGCTTTCTTT	CASSLVQGDTEAFF
TRBJ2-1	TRBV9	TRBD2	TGTGCCAGCAGCGTAGAACTAGCGGGGTACAATGAGCAGTTCTTC	CASSVELAGYNEQFF
TRBJ1-4	TRBV2	-	TGTGCTAGCAATGGGCGGGGTAATGAAAAACTGTTTTTT	CASNGRGNEKLFF
TRBJ1-1	TRBV13	-	TGTGCCAGCATCTATAGCGGGAAATTCACTGAAGCTTTCTTT	CASIYSGKFTEAFF
TRBJ1-5	TRBV6-1	TRBD1	TGTGCCAGCAGAGAGACAGGGTATCAGCCCCAGCATTTT	CASRETGYQPQHF
TRBJ1-1	TRBV6-6	-	TGTGCCAGTTCCCCGAGGCTTGAAGCTTTCTTT	CASSPRLEAFF
TRBJ2-7	TRBV14	-	TGTGCCAGCAGTCTCATTGGAGGTCCGGACTACGAGCAGTACTTC	CASSLIGGPDYEQYF
TRBJ1-3	TRBV15	-	TGTGCCACCAGCAGAGGATTACCGGGCTCTGGAAACACCATATATTTT	CATSRGLPGSGNTIYF
TRBJ1-5	TRBV30	-	TGTGCCTGGAGTGGGCGCAATCAGCCCCAGCATTTT	CAWSGRNQPQHF
TRBJ2-5	TRBV7-9	TRBD1	TGTGCCAGCAGCTTAGGGACAGGGGGTCAAGAGACCCAGTACTTC	CASSLGTGGQETQYF
TRBJ1-2	TRBV25-1	TRBD1	TGTGCCAGCAGTGTGACAGGGGTGCGGCATGGCTACACCTTC	CASSVTGVRHGYTF
TRBJ2-7	TRBV29-1	-	TGCAGCGTTGGGATGACAGCATCCTACGAGCAGTACTTC	CSVGMTASYEQYF
TRBJ2-3	TRBV7-9	TRBD1	TGTGCCAGCAGCACGTCTTGGGACGGGACAGGGGGCGTAGATACGCAGTATTTT	CASSTSWDGTGGVDTQYF
TRBJ1-4	TRBV6-5	TRBD1	TGTGCCAGCAGTCGGGACAGGGGAGGTAGTGAAAAACTGTTTTTT	CASSRDRGGSEKLFF
TRBJ2-7	TRBV21-1	-	TGTGCCAGCAGCAAACCCCCGTCGGGGGTCGAGCAGTACTTC	CASSKPPSGVEQYF
TRBJ1-5	TRBV27	-	TGTGCCAGCAGTTTATCTTCGGGCAGGGCCGATCAGCCCCAGCATTTT	CASSLSSGRADQPQHF
TRBJ2-7	TRBV23-1	TRBD1	TGCGCCAGCAGTCAATCGGATTGGGGGGACAGGGGGAACTACGAGCAGTACTTC	CASSQSDWGDRGNYEQYF
TRBJ1-1	TRBV30	-	TGTGCCTGGACACAGGCTCTTAACACTGAAGCTTTCTTT	CAWTQALNTEAFF
TRBJ1-5	TRBV6-1	-	TGTGCCAGCAGTGAATCGGGATACTCTAGCAATCAGCCCCAGCATTTT	CASSESGYSSNQPQHF
TRBJ1-4	TRBV5-1	TRBD1	TGCGCCAGCAGCTTCACAGGGGCGGCTAATGAAAAACTGTTTTTT	CASSFTGAANEKLFF
TRBJ1-2	TRBV28	-	TGTGCCAGCAGTACGACACGGACGGGAGCTAACTATGGCTACACCTTC	CASSTTRTGANYGYTF
TRBJ2-3	TRBV5-4	TRBD2	TGTGCCAGCAGCTTGGCCTTCGGGAGGTCCAGCACAGATACGCAGTATTTT	CASSLAFGRSSTDTQYF
TRBJ1-2	TRBV19	-	TGTGCCAGTTCCGATAGGGGGTATGGCTACACCTTC	CASSDRGYGYTF